These 15 T cell receptor beta chains originate from one sample sequenced in a study of radiotherapy plus CTLA-4 blockade in lung cancer. TCRdb's copy holds only in-frame clones and misses some; the assay was immunoSEQ multiplex PCR. This table holds approximately 40,000 clones, around 77% found once. Sequences were derived from peripheral blood, sampled from a patient treated with radiotherapy plus ipilimumab. All receptors come from a human donor with non-small cell lung cancer who had stable disease on radiotherapy plus ipilimumab.

This clone was observed a few times. The chain couples TRBV10-3 to TRBJ1-6; 8 nucleotides match TRBD1. The V gene's germline CDR1 is ENHRY and CDR2 SYGVKD. The CDR3 has 14 amino acids. V lost 10 bases to trimming and J lost 9 bases; unmatched junction nucleotides: 11. The CDR3 reads CATTQGQGSSPLHF. In DNA, the CDR3 is TGTGCCACCACCCAAGGACAGGGTTCTTCACCCCTCCACTTT.

The chain carries TRBV10-1 and TRBJ1-1; no clear D. Germline CDR1 and CDR2: WNHNN and SYGVQD (reference sequence). The CDR3 is 14 residues long. Trimming took off 0 bases at V and 1 base at J, with 6 bases between the two ends. CDR3 protein: CASSESRENTEAFF. As DNA, the CDR3 is TGCGCCAGCAGTGAGTCGAGGGAGAACACTGAAGCTTTCTTT.

The rearrangement uses TRBV9 and TRBJ2-1, with TRBD1 matching over 10 bases. The V gene's germline CDR1 is SGDLS and CDR2 YYNGEE. There are 15 residues in the CDR3. The J segment lost 0 bases and the V segment lost 6 bases, leaving 3 bases of the junction unmatched. The CDR3 sequence: CASMGQGSSYNEQFF. The CDR3 DNA sequence: TGTGCCAGCATGGGACAGGGGTCCTCCTACAATGAGCAGTTCTTC.

The chain couples TRBV19 to TRBJ2-2, with 10 bases matching TRBD1. Looked up from germline, CDR1 is LNHDA and CDR2 is SQIVND (reference sequence). The V gene end was trimmed by 3 bases and the J gene end by 2 bases; junction bases not matched to a gene: 3. This CDR3 is 16 amino acids long. The CDR3 protein is CASSIPTGGNTGELFF. The CDR3 region has the DNA TGTGCCAGTAGTATCCCGACAGGGGGCAACACCGGGGAGCTGTTTTTT.

The chain joins TRBV7-2 to TRBJ2-7; D might be TRBD1 (6 bases). V gave up 1 base and J gave up 6 bases, with 13 bases separating them. The germline CDR1 and CDR2 sequences are SGHTA and FQGNSA. This CDR3 has 14 amino acids. The CDR3 loop reads CASSLDWIQGEQYF. CDR3 DNA: TGTGCCAGCAGCTTAGATTGGATACAGGGCGAGCAGTACTTC.

This clone was seen only a few times. This chain connects TRBV29-1 to TRBJ1-2, with TRBD1 matching 9 bases. The V segment lost 6 bases and the J segment 8 bases; nucleotides outside the gene matches: 10. CDR3 size: 13 residues. Germline V gives CDR1 SQVTM, CDR2 ANQGSEA. The CDR3 spells CSVPHGQGKGYTF. DNA of the CDR3: TGCAGCGTCCCCCACGGACAGGGGAAAGGCTACACCTTC.

J is TRBJ2-3 and V is TRBV6-6, with 7 positions matching TRBD2. The V segment lost 4 bases and the J segment 1 base; nucleotides outside the gene matches: 5. From germline, CDR1 is MNHNY and CDR2 SVGAGI (reference sequence). This CDR3 has 15 amino acids. In nucleotides, the CDR3 is TGTGCCAGCAGTTCGGGGGGAGAGGGCACAGATACGCAGTATTTT. It specifies CASSSGGEGTDTQYF.

The J gene is TRBJ2-2, the V gene TRBV7-2, with TRBD1 matching 9 bases. There are 14 residues in the CDR3. Unmatched junction bases numbered 4, after V lost 4 bases and J lost 7 bases. Germline CDR1 SGHTA, CDR2 FQGNSA. The DNA for the CDR3 is TGTGCCAGCAGCTCGACAGGGGGTTTCGGGGAGCTGTTTTTT. This translates into CASSSTGGFGELFF. Complete variable domain (other parts from reference TRBV7-2 and TRBJ2-2): GAGVSQSPSNKVTEKGKDVELRCDPISGHTALYWYRQSLGQGLEFLIYFQGNSAPDKSGLPSDRFSAERTGGSVSTLTIQRTQQEDSAVYLCASSSTGGFGELFFGEGSRLTVL.

This chain connects TRBV5-8 to TRBJ2-5; tentative D call: TRBD2 (5 bases). The CDR3 totals 12 residues. V lost 1 base, J lost 5 bases, and 6 bases lay in between. Germline CDR1 and CDR2: SGHTS and YDEGEE. The CDR3 DNA is TGTGCCAGCAGCTTGACGGGGGAGACCCAGTACTTC. Protein sequence: CASSLTGETQYF.

The genes are TRBV14 and TRBJ2-3; TRBD2 is a possible D gene (5 bases). Per the germline V gene, CDR1 is SGHDN and CDR2 is FVKESK. V was clipped by 0 bases and J by 1 base, with 11 bases between them. The length of the CDR3 is 16 residues. The CDR3 loop reads CASSQDRGSRTDTQYF. The CDR3 coding sequence is TGTGCCAGCAGCCAAGATCGGGGATCTCGCACAGATACGCAGTATTTT. Using reference TRBV14 and TRBJ2-3 for the parts outside the CDR3, the full variable domain is EAGVTQFPSHSVIEKGQTVTLRCDPISGHDNLYWYRRVMGKEIKFLLHFVKESKQDESGMPNNRFLAERTGGTYSTLKVQPAELEDSGVYFCASSQDRGSRTDTQYFGPGTRLTVL.

The V gene is TRBV2, the J gene TRBJ1-5; 9 nucleotides agree with TRBD1. The germline V gene has CDR1 SNHLY and CDR2 FYNNEI. V lost 3 bases, J lost 3 bases, and 3 bases stayed unmatched. The CDR3 is 15 residues long. The CDR3 DNA reads TGTGCCAGCAGTGATCGACAGGGGGACAATCAGCCCCAGCATTTT. Amino acids: CASSDRQGDNQPQHF.

The chain links TRBV21-1 to TRBJ2-5; the table's D gene call, TRBD1, was not cross checked with the DNA. TRBV21-1 is tagged as a pseudogene. The CDR3 consists of 15 residues. CDR3 protein: CASSKVRGIAETQYF. In nucleotides, the CDR3 is TGTGCCAGCAGCAAAGTCAGGGGGATAGCGGAGACCCAGTACTTC.

DNA for the CDR3: TGCGCCAGCATCCGACTAGCGGGGGGCTCTGATGAGCAGTTCTTC. It yields the protein CASIRLAGGSDEQFF. The genes are TRBV5-1 and TRBJ2-1, with 13 bases aligning to TRBD2. The germline gives CDR1 SGHRS, CDR2 YFSETQ. The CDR3 has 15 amino acids. After removal of 6 bases from V and 8 bases from J, the junction contained 8 bases not matched to a gene.

The CDR3 sequence is CASSKEGGGPYEQYF. CDR3 nucleotides: TGTGCCAGCAGCAAAGAGGGCGGGGGCCCCTACGAGCAGTACTTC. This chain joins TRBV21-1 and TRBJ2-7; the table's TRBD2 call for D was not verified on the DNA. TRBV21-1 corresponds to a pseudogene. The CDR3 totals 15 residues.

This clone was found a few times. This chain uses TRBV30 with TRBJ2-7; a possible D gene is TRBD2 (5 bases). Germline V gene sequence: CDR1 GTSNPN, CDR2 SVGIG (reference sequence). The length of the CDR3 is 13 residues. V lost 0 bases and J 4 bases, leaving 10 bases between the germline ends. The CDR3 DNA reads TGTGCCTGGAGTGTACGGGGTCCGTACGAGCAGTACTTC. Amino acids: CAWSVRGPYEQYF.